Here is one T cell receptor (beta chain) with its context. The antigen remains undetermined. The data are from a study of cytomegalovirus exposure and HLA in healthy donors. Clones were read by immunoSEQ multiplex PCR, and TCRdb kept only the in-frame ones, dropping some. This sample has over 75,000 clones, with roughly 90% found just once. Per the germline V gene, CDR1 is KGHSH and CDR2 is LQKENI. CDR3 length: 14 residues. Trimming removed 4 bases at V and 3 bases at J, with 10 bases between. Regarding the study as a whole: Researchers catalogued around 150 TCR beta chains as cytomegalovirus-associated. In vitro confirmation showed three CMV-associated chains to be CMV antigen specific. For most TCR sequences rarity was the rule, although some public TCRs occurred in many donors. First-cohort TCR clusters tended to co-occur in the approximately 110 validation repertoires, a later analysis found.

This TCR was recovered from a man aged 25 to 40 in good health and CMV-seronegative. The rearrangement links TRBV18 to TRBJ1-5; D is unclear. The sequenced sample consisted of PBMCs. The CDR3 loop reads CASSRDRDNQPQHF. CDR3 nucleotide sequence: TGTGCCAGCTCACGAGACCGGGACAATCAGCCCCAGCATTTT.